This entry features one T cell receptor beta chain sequence. Its antigen is not identified. The table came from immunoSEQ multiplex PCR; TCRdb's copy has only in-frame clones and leaves some out. The sample holds some 60,000 clones, roughly 76% seen once. The data belong to a study of radiotherapy plus CTLA-4 blockade in lung cancer. Points from the study as a whole: In blood, tumor-derived TCR clones expanded after radiotherapy plus ipilimumab.

Specimen: peripheral blood, collected from a patient treated with radiotherapy plus ipilimumab. The sequence derives from a human donor with non-small cell lung cancer who had a complete response to radiotherapy plus ipilimumab.

The CDR3 sequence is CASSPQRTGNNEQYF. DNA for the CDR3: TGTGCCAGCAGTCCGCAACGGACAGGGAACAACGAGCAGTACTTC. The genes are TRBV27 and TRBJ2-7; 8 positions match TRBD1. This CDR3 region has 15 residues. With 5 bases clipped from V and 5 bases from J, the junction kept 11 bases outside the gene matches. Germline values: CDR1 MNHEY, CDR2 SMNVEV (reference sequence).